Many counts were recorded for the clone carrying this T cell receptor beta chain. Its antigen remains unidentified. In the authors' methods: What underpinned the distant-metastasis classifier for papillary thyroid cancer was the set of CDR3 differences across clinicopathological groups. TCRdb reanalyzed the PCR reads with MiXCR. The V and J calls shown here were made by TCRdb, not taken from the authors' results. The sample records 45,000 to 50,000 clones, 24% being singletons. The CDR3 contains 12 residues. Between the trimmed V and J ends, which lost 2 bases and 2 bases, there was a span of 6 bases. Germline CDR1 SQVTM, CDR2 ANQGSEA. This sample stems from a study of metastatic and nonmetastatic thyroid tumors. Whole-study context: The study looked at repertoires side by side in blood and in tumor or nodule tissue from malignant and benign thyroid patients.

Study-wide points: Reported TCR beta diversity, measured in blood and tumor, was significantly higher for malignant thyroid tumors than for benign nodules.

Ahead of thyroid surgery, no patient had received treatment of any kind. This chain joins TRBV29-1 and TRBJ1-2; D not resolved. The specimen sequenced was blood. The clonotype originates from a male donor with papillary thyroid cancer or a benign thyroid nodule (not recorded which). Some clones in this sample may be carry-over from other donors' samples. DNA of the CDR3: TGCAGCGTTGAAAAACAAAACTATGGCTACACCTTC. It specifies CSVEKQNYGYTF.